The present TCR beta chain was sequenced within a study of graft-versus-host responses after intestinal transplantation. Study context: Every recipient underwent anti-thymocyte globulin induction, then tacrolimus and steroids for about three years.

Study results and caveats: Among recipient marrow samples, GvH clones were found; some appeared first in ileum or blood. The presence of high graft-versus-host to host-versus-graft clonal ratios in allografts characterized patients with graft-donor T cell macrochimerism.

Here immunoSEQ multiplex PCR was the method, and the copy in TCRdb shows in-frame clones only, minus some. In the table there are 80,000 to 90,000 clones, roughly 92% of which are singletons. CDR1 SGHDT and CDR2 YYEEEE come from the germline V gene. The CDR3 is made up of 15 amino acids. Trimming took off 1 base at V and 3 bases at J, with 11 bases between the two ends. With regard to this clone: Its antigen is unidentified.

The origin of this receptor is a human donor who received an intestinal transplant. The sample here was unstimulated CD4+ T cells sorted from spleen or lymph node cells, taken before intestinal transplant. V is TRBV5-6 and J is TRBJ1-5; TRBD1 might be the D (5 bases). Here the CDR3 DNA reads TGTGCCAGCAGCTTGTATGGGGGTATCAATCAGCCCCAGCATTTT. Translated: CASSLYGGINQPQHF.